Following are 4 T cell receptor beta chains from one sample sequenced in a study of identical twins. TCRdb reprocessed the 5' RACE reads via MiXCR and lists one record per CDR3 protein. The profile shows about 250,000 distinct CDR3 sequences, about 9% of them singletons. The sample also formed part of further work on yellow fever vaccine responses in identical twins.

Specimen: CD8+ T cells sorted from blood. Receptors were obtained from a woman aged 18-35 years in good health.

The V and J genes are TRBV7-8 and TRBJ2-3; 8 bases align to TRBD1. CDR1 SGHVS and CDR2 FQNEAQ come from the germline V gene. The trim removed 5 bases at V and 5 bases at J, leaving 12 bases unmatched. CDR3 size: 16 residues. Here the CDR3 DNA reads TGTGCCAGCAGCCTCCGTCGTCAGGGGGCGCAAGATACGCAGTATTTT. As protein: CASSLRRQGAQDTQYF.

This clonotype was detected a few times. Written as DNA, the CDR3 is TGCAGTGCCCCGGGCTTGGAGGGGGTTGGTGAGCAGTTCTTC. As protein: CSAPGLEGVGEQFF. This rearrangement joins TRBV20-1 to TRBJ2-1; tentatively, D is TRBD1 or TRBD2 (6 bases each). With 6 bases removed from V and 9 bases from J, the gap between germline ends came to 21 bases. The V gene's germline CDR1 is DFQATT and CDR2 SNEGSKA (reference sequence). The CDR3 spans 14 residues.

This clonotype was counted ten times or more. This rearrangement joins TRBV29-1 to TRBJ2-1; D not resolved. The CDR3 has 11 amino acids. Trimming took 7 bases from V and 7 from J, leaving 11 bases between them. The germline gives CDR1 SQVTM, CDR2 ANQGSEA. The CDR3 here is CSGKVGNEQFF. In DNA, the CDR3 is TGCAGCGGAAAGGTCGGGAATGAGCAGTTCTTC.

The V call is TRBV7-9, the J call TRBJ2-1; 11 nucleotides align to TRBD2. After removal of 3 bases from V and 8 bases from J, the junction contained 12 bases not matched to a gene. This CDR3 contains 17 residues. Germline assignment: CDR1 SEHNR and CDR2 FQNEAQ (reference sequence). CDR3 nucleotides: TGTGCCAGCAGCTTTCCCGCTAGCGGGAGGTGGCTCGATGAGCAGTTCTTC. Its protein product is CASSFPASGRWLDEQFF.